These 3 T cell receptor beta chains originate from one sample sequenced in a study of identical twins. TCRdb redid the calling of the 5' RACE reads with MiXCR, one entry per CDR3 protein. Of 600,000 to 800,000 distinct CDR3 sequences in the sample, 21% were seen once. The sample was also reused in another study, on T cells expressing NK-cell markers.

Input material: PBMCs. The receptors were sampled from a woman aged 18-29 years in good health.

Ten or more counts support this clonotype. This chain uses TRBV29-1 with TRBJ2-7, with 7 bases that match TRBD1. The V gene end was trimmed by 4 bases and the J gene end by 0 bases; junction bases not matched to a gene: 6. CDR1 is SQVTM and CDR2 is ANQGSEA in the germline V gene. The CDR3 is 14 residues long. CDR3 residues: CSVGQGNPSYEQYF. CDR3 bases: TGCAGCGTTGGACAGGGAAATCCCTCCTACGAGCAGTACTTC.

The chain recombines TRBV6-4 with TRBJ1-2; D unclear. Trimming cost V 0 bases and J 0 bases, with 8 bases left between them. This CDR3 contains 15 residues. CDR1 MRHNA and CDR2 SNTAGT come from the germline V gene. CDR3 protein: CASSDSQAANYGYTF. Here the CDR3 DNA reads TGTGCCAGCAGTGACTCGCAGGCCGCTAACTATGGCTACACCTTC.

This clonotype showed up just a few times. The chain is built from TRBV5-1 and TRBJ2-5; possibly TRBD2 for D (5 bases). The germline CDR1 and CDR2 sequences are SGHRS and YFSETQ. The CDR3 consists of 15 residues. V dropped 0 bases and J dropped 2 bases, with 11 bases sitting between them. CDR3 sequence: CASSLARRTQETQYF. CDR3 DNA: TGCGCCAGCAGCTTGGCAAGGAGGACGCAAGAGACCCAGTACTTC.